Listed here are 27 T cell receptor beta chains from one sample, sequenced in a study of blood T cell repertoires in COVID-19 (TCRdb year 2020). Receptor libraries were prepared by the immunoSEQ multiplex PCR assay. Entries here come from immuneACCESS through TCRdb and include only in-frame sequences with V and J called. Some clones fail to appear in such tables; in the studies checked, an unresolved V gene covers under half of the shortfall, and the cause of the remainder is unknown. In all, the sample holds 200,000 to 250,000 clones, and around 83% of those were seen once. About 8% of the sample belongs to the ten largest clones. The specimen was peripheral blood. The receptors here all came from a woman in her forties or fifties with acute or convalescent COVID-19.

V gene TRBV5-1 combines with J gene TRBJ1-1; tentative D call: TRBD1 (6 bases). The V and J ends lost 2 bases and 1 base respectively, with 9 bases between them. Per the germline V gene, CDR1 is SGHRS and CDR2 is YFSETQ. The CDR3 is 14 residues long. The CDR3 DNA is TGCGCCAGCAGCTTCGGGACAAAGAACACTGAAGCTTTCTTT. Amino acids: CASSFGTKNTEAFF. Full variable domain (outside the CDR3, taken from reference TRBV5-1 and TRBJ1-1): KAGVTQTPRYLIKTRGQQVTLSCSPISGHRSVSWYQQTPGQGLQFLFEYFSETQRNKGNFPGRFSGRQFSNSRSEMNVSTLELGDSALYLCASSFGTKNTEAFFGQGTRLTVV.

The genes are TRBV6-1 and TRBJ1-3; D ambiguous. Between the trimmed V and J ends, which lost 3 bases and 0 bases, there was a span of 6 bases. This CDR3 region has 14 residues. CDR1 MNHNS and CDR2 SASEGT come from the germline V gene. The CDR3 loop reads CASSESSSGNTIYF. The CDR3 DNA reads TGTGCCAGCAGTGAGTCCAGCTCTGGAAACACCATATATTTT.

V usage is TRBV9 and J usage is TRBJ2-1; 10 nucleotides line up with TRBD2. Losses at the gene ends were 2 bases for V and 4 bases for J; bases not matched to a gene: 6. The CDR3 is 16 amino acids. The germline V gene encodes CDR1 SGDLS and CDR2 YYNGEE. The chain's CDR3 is CASSVASGGPYNEQFF. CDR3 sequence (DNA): TGTGCCAGCAGCGTGGCTAGCGGGGGACCTTACAATGAGCAGTTCTTC.

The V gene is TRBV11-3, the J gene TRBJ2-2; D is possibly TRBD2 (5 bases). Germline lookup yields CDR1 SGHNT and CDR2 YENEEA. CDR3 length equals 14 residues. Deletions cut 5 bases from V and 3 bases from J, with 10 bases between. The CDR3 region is CASSRGSDTGELFF. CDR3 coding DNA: TGTGCCAGCAGCCGGGGTTCGGACACCGGGGAGCTGTTTTTT.

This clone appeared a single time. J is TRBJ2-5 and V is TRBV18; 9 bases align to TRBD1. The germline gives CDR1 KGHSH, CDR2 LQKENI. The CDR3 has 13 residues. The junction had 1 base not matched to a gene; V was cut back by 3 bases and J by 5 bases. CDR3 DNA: TGTGCCAGCTCACCCGGACAGGGGGAGACCCAGTACTTC. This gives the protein CASSPGQGETQYF.

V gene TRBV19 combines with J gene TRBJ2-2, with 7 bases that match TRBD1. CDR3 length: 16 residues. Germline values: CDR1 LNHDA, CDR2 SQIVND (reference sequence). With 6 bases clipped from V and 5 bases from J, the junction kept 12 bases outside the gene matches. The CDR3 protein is CASRNRQGQVTGELFF. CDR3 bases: TGTGCCAGTAGGAACCGACAGGGACAAGTAACCGGGGAGCTGTTTTTT.

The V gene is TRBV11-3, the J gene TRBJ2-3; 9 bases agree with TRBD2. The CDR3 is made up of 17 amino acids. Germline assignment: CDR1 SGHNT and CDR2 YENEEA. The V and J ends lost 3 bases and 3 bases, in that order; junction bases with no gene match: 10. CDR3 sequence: CASSFLAGYRKTDTQYF. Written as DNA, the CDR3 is TGTGCCAGCAGCTTCCTAGCGGGATATCGAAAGACAGATACGCAGTATTTT.

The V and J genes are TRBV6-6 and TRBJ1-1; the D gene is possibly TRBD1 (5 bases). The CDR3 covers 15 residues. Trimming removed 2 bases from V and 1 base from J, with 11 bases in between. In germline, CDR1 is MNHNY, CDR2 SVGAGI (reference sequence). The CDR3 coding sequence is TGTGCCAGCAGTTACGGGGCACATAGGAACACTGAAGCTTTCTTT. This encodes CASSYGAHRNTEAFF.

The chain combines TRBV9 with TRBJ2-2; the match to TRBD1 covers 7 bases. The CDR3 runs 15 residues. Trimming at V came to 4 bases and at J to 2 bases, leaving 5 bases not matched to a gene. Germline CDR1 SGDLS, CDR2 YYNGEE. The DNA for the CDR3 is TGTGCCAGCAGCACCTCAGGGGGAAACACCGGGGAGCTGTTTTTT. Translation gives CASSTSGGNTGELFF.

For the CDR3, the DNA is TGTGCCAGCAGCCAGACAGGGATGGGTTCACCCCTCCACTTT. It translates to CASSQTGMGSPLHF. The V and J genes are TRBV25-1 and TRBJ1-6; the match to TRBD1 covers 7 bases. CDR1 MGHDK and CDR2 SYGVNS come from the germline V gene. The length of the CDR3 is 14 residues. Unmatched junction bases numbered 8, after V lost 6 bases and J lost 9 bases. The variable domain in full, completed from reference TRBV25-1 and TRBJ1-6, reads EADIYQTPRYLVIGTGKKITLECSQTMGHDKMYWYQQDPGMELHLIHYSYGVNSTEKGDLSSESTVSRIRTEHFPLTLESARPSHTSQYLCASSQTGMGSPLHFGNGTRLTVT.

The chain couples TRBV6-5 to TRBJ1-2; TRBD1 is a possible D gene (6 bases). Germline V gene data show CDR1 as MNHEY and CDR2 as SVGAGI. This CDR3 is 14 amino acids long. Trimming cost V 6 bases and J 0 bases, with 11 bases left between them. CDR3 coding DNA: TGTGCCAGCAGGGGCAGGGACACTAACTATGGCTACACCTTC. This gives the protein CASRGRDTNYGYTF.

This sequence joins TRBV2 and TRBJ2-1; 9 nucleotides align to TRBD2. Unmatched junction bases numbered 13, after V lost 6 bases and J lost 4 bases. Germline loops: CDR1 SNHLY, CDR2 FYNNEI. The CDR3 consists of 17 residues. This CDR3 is CASRRLAGSAGYNEQFF. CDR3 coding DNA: TGTGCCAGCAGGCGGCTAGCGGGGTCCGCGGGGTACAATGAGCAGTTCTTC.

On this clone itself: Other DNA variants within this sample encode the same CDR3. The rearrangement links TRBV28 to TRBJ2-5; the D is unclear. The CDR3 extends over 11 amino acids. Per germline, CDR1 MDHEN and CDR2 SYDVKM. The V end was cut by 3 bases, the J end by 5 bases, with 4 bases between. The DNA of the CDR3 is TGTGCCAGCAGTTTTGAGGAGACCCAGTACTTC. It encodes CASSFEETQYF.

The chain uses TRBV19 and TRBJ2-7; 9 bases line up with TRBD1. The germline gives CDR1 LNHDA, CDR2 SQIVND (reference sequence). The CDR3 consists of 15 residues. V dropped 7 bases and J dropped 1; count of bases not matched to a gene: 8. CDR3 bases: TGTGCCAGTACTCCCGGACAGGGGCCATCCTACGAGCAGTACTTC. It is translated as CASTPGQGPSYEQYF.

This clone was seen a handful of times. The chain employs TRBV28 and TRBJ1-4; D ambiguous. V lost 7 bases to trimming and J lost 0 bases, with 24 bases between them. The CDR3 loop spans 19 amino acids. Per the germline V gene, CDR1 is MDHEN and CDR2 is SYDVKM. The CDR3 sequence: CASTAPRRRLIATNEKLFF. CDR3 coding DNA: TGTGCCAGCACGGCGCCCCGGAGGCGGTTAATTGCAACTAATGAAAAACTGTTTTTT.

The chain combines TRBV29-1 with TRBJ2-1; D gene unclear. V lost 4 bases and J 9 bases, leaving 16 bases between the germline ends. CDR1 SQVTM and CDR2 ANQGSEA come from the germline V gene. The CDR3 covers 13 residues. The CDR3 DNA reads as TGCAGCGTTGCCCAGACACCCTCGGCTGAGCAGTTCTTC. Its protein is CSVAQTPSAEQFF.

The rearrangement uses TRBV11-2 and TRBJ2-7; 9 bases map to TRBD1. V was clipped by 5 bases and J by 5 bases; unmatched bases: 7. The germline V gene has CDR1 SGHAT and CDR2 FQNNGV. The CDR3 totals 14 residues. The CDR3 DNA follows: TGTGCCAGCAGCATATGGGACAGGGCCCACGAGCAGTACTTC. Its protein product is CASSIWDRAHEQYF.

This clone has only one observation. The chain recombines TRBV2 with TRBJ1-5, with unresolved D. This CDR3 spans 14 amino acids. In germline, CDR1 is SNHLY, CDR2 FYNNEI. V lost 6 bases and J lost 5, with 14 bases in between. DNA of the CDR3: TGTGCCAGCAGCGGAGGAAGGCAGGATCAGCCCCAGCATTTT. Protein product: CASSGGRQDQPQHF.

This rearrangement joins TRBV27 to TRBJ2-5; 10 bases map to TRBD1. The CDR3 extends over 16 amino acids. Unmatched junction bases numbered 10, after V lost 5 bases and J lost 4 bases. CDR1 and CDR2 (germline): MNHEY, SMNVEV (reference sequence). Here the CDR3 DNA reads TGTGCCAGCAGTAACCCAGGGACAGGGGTTGTAGAGACCCAGTACTTC. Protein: CASSNPGTGVVETQYF.

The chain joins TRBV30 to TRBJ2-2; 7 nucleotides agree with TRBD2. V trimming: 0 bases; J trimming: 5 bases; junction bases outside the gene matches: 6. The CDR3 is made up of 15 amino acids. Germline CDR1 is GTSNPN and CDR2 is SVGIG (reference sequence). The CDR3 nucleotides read TGTGCCTGGAGTGTCGGCGGGGGTATAACCGGGGAGCTGTTTTTT. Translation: CAWSVGGGITGELFF.

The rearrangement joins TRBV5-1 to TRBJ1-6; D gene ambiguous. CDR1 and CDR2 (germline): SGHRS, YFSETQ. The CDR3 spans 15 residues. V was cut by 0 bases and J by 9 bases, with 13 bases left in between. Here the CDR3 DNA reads TGCGCCAGCAGCTTGGAGGGCCCCCGGGGTTCACCCCTCCACTTT. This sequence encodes CASSLEGPRGSPLHF.

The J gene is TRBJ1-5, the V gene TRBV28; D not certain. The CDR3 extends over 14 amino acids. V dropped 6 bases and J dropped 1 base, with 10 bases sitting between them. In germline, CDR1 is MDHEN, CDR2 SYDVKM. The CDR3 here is CASRLFSSNQPQHF. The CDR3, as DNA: TGTGCCAGCAGACTTTTTTCCAGCAATCAGCCCCAGCATTTT.

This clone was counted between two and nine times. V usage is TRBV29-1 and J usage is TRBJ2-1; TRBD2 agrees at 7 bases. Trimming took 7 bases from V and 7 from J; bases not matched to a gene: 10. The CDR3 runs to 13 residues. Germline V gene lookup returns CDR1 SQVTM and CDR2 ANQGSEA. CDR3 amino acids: CSADAGVVNEQFF. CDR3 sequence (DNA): TGCAGCGCCGACGCGGGAGTGGTAAATGAGCAGTTCTTC.

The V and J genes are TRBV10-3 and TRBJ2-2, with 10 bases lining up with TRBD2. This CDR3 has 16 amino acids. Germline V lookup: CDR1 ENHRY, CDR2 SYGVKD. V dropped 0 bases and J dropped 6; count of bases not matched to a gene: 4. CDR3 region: CAISESLAGVAGELFF. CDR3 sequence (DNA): TGTGCCATCAGTGAGTCTCTAGCGGGAGTGGCCGGGGAGCTGTTTTTT.

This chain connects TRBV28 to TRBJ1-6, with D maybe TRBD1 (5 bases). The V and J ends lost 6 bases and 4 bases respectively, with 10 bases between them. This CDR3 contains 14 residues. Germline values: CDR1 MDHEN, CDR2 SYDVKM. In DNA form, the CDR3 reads TGTGCCAGCAGGGAGGGGCAGTATAATTCACCCCTCCACTTT. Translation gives CASREGQYNSPLHF.

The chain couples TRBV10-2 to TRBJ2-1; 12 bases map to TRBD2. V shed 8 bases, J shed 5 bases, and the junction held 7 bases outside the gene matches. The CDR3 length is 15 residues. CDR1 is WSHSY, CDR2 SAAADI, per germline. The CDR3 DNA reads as TGCGCCAGCGCCCTGACTAGCGGGAGCAACAATGAGCAGTTCTTC. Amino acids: CASALTSGSNNEQFF.

The chain's CDR3 is CATSAGLAEETQYF. The CDR3 region has the DNA TGTGCCACCAGCGCCGGACTAGCGGAAGAGACCCAGTACTTC. The chain employs TRBV15 and TRBJ2-5; 10 bases line up with TRBD2. Trimming at V came to 5 bases and at J to 3 bases, leaving 3 bases not matched to a gene. The CDR3 runs to 14 residues. Germline V lookup: CDR1 LNHNV, CDR2 YYDKDF (reference sequence).